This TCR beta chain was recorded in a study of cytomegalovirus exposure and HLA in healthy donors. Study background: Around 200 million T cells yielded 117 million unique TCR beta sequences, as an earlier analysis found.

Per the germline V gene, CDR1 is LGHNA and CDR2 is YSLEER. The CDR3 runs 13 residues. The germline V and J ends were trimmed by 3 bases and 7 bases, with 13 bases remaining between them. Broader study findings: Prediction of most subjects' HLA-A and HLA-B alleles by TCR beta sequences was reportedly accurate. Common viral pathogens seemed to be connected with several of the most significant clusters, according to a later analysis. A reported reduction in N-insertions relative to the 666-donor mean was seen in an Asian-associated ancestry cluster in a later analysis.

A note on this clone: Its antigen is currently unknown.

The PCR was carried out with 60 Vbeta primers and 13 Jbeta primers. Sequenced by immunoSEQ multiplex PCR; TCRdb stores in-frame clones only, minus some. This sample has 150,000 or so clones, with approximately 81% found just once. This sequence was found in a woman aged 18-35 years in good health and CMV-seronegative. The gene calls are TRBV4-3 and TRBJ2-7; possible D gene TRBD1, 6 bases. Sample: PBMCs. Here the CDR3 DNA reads TGCGCCAGCAGCCAGTCACAGGGTTTGGAGCAGTACTTC. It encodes CASSQSQGLEQYF.